The present TCR beta chain was sequenced within a study of CD8 T cells in Susac syndrome. Study details: Patients with Susac syndrome were, at the time of blood collection, therapy-naive, maintained on corticosteroids, or maintained on intravenous immunoglobulin alone.

As regards this clonotype: Its specificity is unknown.

The authors carried out high-throughput sequencing of TCR beta. They applied it to CD8+ and CD4+ T cells obtained from blood. Study-wide results and caveats: Expansion of Susac CD8+ clones peaked in TEMRA cells and in active patients.

With random hexamers, roughly 0.45 to 1 ug RNA was reverse transcribed. An immunoSEQ multiplex PCR generated amplified TCR beta CDR3 products spanning 54 Vbeta and 13 Jbeta. TCRdb reprocessed the immunoSEQ multiplex PCR reads via MiXCR and lists one record per CDR3 protein. Among about 190,000 distinct CDR3 sequences listed, approximately 95% were seen once. The source of this sequence is a human donor with Susac syndrome. The sample comprised CD8+ T cells from PBMCs.

The CDR3 bases are TGTGCCAGCAGCGCTCCTAGACTAGCGGCGAACACCGGGGAGCTGTTTTTT. Translated, it gives CASSAPRLAANTGELFF. The V call is TRBV9, the J call TRBJ2-2; 9 nucleotides match TRBD2. Per germline, CDR1 SGDLS and CDR2 YYNGEE. The CDR3 has 17 amino acids. Trimming took 3 bases from V and 0 from J; bases not matched to a gene: 6.